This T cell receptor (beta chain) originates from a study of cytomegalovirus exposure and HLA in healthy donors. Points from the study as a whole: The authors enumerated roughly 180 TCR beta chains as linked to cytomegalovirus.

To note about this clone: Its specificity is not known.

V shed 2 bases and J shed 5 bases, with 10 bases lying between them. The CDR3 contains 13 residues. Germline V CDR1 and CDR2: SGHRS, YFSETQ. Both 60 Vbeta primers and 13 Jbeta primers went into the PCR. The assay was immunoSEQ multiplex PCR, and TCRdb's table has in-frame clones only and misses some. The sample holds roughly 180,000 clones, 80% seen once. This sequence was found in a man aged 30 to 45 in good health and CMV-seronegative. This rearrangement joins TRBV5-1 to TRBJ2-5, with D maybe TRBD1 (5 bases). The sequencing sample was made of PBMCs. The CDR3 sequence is CASSLTGLETQYF. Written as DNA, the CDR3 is TGCGCCAGCAGCTTAACAGGTTTGGAGACCCAGTACTTC.